Listed here is a single TCR beta chain. This clone is medium-sized (0.01 to 0.1%). Its antigen is currently not known. Qualities for individual bases were not recorded, and no much larger clone is one base off. To sequence the TCRbeta CDR3 region, genomic DNA was isolated from the sorted cells. The immunoSEQ Assay was used for sequencing of TCRbeta CDR3 regions. As stored in TCRdb, this immuneACCESS dataset retains in-frame rearrangements with V and J assigned. A fraction of the clones does not appear; measured against another copy, unresolved V genes explain less than half of the discrepancy, and the remainder lacks a known reason. This sample gives 62,000 or so clones in total; roughly 89% of them show up just once. Of the sample, approximately 5% falls within the top ten clones. The trial excluded patients who had a history of autoimmune disease or were on systemic immunosuppression. Peripheral blood for TCR sequencing was collected from all dose cohorts at baseline, on cycle 4 day 1, and on cycle 7 day 1. The samples were taken from a phase I, first-in-human, multicenter, open-label dose-escalation trial of ivuxolimab. Adults with locally advanced or metastatic melanoma, renal cell carcinoma, hepatocellular carcinoma or head and neck squamous cell carcinoma were enrolled in the trial. Before TCR sequencing, CD4+ and CD8+ T cells were separately sorted from peripheral blood.

CDR1 and CDR2 (MNHNY, SVGAGI) derive from the germline V gene (reference sequence). V gives up 8 bases and J gives up 6 bases, and the segment between their germline ends measures 7 bases. The CDR3 sequence holds 10 residues, the cysteine and phenylalanine included. Of the read, only the CDR3 DNA is kept; its 30 bases are in frame from base 1. The data stem from a study of OX40 agonist ivuxolimab in advanced cancers. For the study in its entirety: Ivuxolimab, which targeted the costimulatory receptor OX40 (CD134), was an agonistic, fully human IgG2 monoclonal antibody. The monotherapy dose-escalation portion (N of about 50 patients) of the phase I ivuxolimab trial is reported in the paper. In the dose-escalation cohort, around four fifths of patients were male, and the mean age was around 65 years with a range of roughly 23 to 90. Peripheral TCRbeta sequencing aimed to test whether ivuxolimab altered TCR sequence diversity and caused clonal T-cell expansion. Prior anti-PD-1, anti-PD-L1 or anti-CTLA-4 therapy was permitted, and checkpoint inhibitors had been received by roughly 42% of dose-escalation patients. Three dose-escalation patients achieved partial responses, one with hepatocellular carcinoma and two with cutaneous melanoma. Intravenous ivuxolimab was administered to patients every 2 weeks at six dose levels: 0.01, 0.1, 0.3, 1.5, 3 and 10 mg/kg. Among the roughly 52 dose-escalation patients, about 19 had hepatocellular carcinoma, some 15 melanoma, 9 renal cell carcinoma and 9 head and neck cancer.

Study-level results and caveats: Low levels of normalized T-cell clonal expansion were also shown by some nonresponding patients. On average, CD8+ T cells showed more expanded clones than CD4+ T cells after ivuxolimab. Antigen specificity was not determined for the clonally expanded peripheral T cells. In partial responders in the 0.1-3.0 mg/kg groups, normalized peripheral clonal expansion was found to be among the lowest, especially among CD8+ T cells. Clonal expansion of both CD4+ and CD8+ blood T cells was observed from baseline to week 6 at doses 0.1 to 3.0 mg/kg.

The sample in question was CD4+ or CD8+ T cells sorted from blood, obtained in a trial of the OX40 agonist ivuxolimab. Rearrangement joined TRBV6-6 to TRBJ1-1, with the D gene call left open. This TCR came from an adult with an advanced solid tumor such as melanoma, head and neck, liver or kidney cancer. The sequenced DNA: TGTGCCAGCGCGAGGGCTGAAGCTTTCTTT. This gives the protein CASARAEAFF.